The rows below give T cell receptor beta chains drawn from one sample of a study of CD8 T cells in Susac syndrome. TCRdb reanalysed the immunoSEQ multiplex PCR reads using MiXCR and keeps one entry per CDR3 protein. The table includes under 200,000 distinct CDR3 sequences, about 90% detected once. The source material was CD4+ T cells from PBMCs. The receptors shown here come from a human donor in good health. The CDR3 runs from the conserved cysteine through the conserved F or W. The order of the fields is J gene, clone size, D gene, V gene, CDR3 protein, CDR3 DNA. D genes are given only for firm matches. A row's size may be missing; if present it is once, few, many or a size class.

TRBJ2-5	once	TRBD1	TRBV20-1	CSARHTGGETQYF	TGCAGTGCTAGACATACAGGGGGGGAGACCCAGTACTTC
TRBJ2-7	.	.	TRBV10-3	CAISEGADITYEQYF	TGTGCCATCAGTGAGGGAGCGGATATCACCTACGAGCAGTACTTC
TRBJ1-2	.	.	TRBV5-1	CASSSVGPFYGYTF	TGCGCCAGCAGCTCGGTGGGACCTTTCTATGGCTACACCTTC
TRBJ2-5	.	.	TRBV7-9	CASSPGEGPKETQYF	TGTGCCAGCAGCCCAGGGGAGGGACCCAAAGAGACCCAGTACTTC
TRBJ2-1	.	.	TRBV9	CASSGEDEQFF	TGTGCCAGCAGTGGCGAGGATGAGCAGTTCTTC
TRBJ2-7	.	TRBD1	TRBV12-3/TRBV12-4	CASSPLGQGFSYEQYF	TGTGCCAGCAGTCCACTCGGACAGGGATTCTCCTACGAGCAGTACTTC
TRBJ2-3	.	TRBD2	TRBV2	CASSDNGRAETQYF	TGTGCCAGCAGTGATAACGGGAGGGCCGAAACGCAGTATTTT
TRBJ1-1	.	.	TRBV7-9	CASSLEGVGTEAFF	TGTGCCAGCAGCTTGGAGGGAGTCGGCACTGAAGCTTTCTTT
TRBJ2-7	.	TRBD2	TRBV29-1	CSVSQLAGVREQYF	TGCAGCGTGTCGCAACTAGCGGGGGTGCGGGAGCAGTACTTC
TRBJ2-5	.	.	TRBV29-1	CSAEPGTRETQYF	TGCAGCGCCGAGCCGGGGACCCGGGAGACCCAGTACTTC
TRBJ2-1	.	.	TRBV3-1	CASSPSVATGYNEQFF	TGTGCCAGCAGCCCCAGTGTGGCGACGGGCTACAATGAGCAGTTCTTC
TRBJ2-1	.	.	TRBV7-6	CASSFGGGLSYNEQFF	TGTGCCAGCAGCTTTGGTGGGGGGTTGTCCTACAATGAGCAGTTCTTC
TRBJ2-7	.	.	TRBV7-2	CASTRGGGRNEQYF	TGTGCCAGCACCCGGGGAGGGGGCAGGAACGAGCAGTACTTC
TRBJ1-1	.	.	TRBV6-5	CASSRGPIIVTEAFF	TGTGCCAGCAGTCGGGGTCCAATCATCGTGACTGAAGCTTTCTTT
TRBJ2-1	.	.	TRBV6-6	CASSSGSSYNEQFF	TGTGCCAGCAGTTCCGGGAGCTCCTACAATGAGCAGTTCTTC
TRBJ2-3	few	.	TRBV7-6	CASSPTGSTDTQYF	TGTGCCAGCAGCCCCACCGGGTCCACAGATACGCAGTATTTT
TRBJ1-1	.	.	TRBV20-1	CSARGARDAEAFF	TGCAGTGCTAGAGGAGCCCGGGACGCTGAAGCTTTCTTT
TRBJ2-3	.	.	TRBV7-2	CASSPTIFPTDTQYF	TGTGCCAGCAGCCCAACAATTTTTCCCACAGATACGCAGTATTTT
TRBJ2-2	.	.	TRBV5-6	CASSLAWTANTGELFF	TGTGCCAGCAGCTTGGCCTGGACGGCGAACACCGGGGAGCTGTTTTTT
TRBJ1-3	.	.	TRBV14	CASSRDGPGNTIYF	TGTGCCAGCAGCCGAGACGGCCCTGGAAACACCATATATTTT
TRBJ1-2	.	.	TRBV6-5	CASSYSGGAGYGYTF	TGTGCCAGCAGTTACTCTGGGGGGGCAGGATATGGCTACACCTTC
TRBJ2-7	.	.	TRBV19	CASSVDGTEYEQYF	TGTGCCAGTAGTGTGGACGGCACCGAGTACGAGCAGTACTTC
TRBJ1-1	.	.	TRBV29-1	CSVGGAEAFF	TGCAGCGTTGGGGGGGCTGAAGCTTTCTTT
TRBJ1-2	.	.	TRBV3-1	CASTTDLTPGYTF	TGTGCCAGCACCACCGATTTAACCCCAGGCTACACCTTC
TRBJ2-1	.	TRBD2	TRBV5-8	CASSQYSGRLYNEQFF	TGTGCCAGCAGCCAATATAGCGGGAGGCTTTACAATGAGCAGTTCTTC